This T cell receptor (beta chain) was observed in a study of Graves' ophthalmopathy and Graves' hyperthyroidism. Enrollment excluded any patients with other autoimmune diseases, uncontrolled infections, pregnancy or lactation. This clonotype was found many times. RNA transcripts yielded amplified TCR beta CDR3 regions. First-round RT-PCR used HTBI primers; second-round multiplex PCR followed. TCRdb reprocessed the multiplex PCR reads with MiXCR, giving one entry per CDR3 protein. The table has 900,000 to 1,200,000 distinct CDR3 sequences, about 40% seen once; the top ten hold approximately 10%. Germline V gives CDR1 DFQATT, CDR2 SNEGSKA (reference sequence). CDR3 length: 13 amino acids. V lost 1 base to trimming and J lost 0 bases, with 3 bases between them.

V usage is TRBV20-1 and J usage is TRBJ2-2, with no clear D. The sequenced sample consisted of peripheral blood or thyroid tissue (not recorded which). The source is an adult man with Graves' hyperthyroidism. The CDR3 DNA sequence: TGCAGTGCTAGAGGGGCGAACACCGGGGAGCTGTTTTTT. It translates to CSARGANTGELFF.